A selection of T cell receptor beta chains follows, all from one sample in a study of Tregs in tolerant kidney transplant recipients. Using immunoSEQ multiplex PCR, the repertoire was profiled, and TCRdb retains in-frame clones only, with some absent. The data hold tens of thousands of clones, with 91% observed a single time. This material consisted of CD8+ T cells from blood (PBMCs), taken 24 months after the transplant. The receptor source for this set is a human patient who received a combined kidney and bone marrow transplant. Some T cells may be the graft donor's. The CDR3 runs from the conserved cysteine through the conserved F or W. The D gene is left open where the match is weak. For some rows the clone size is stated as once, few or many, or as a class when expanded; others skip it.

d_call	clone_size	v_call	j_call	cdr3_aa	cdr3_nt
TRBD2	-	TRBV2	TRBJ2-5	CASSEYGGKETQYF	TGTGCCAGCAGTGAATACGGGGGGAAAGAGACCCAGTACTTC
TRBD2	once	TRBV11-2	TRBJ2-1	CASSLGASGRGNEQFF	TGTGCCAGCAGCTTAGGGGCTAGCGGGAGAGGGAATGAGCAGTTCTTC
-	-	TRBV30	TRBJ1-6	CAWSVLGGLSSYNSPLHF	TGTGCCTGGAGTGTACTGGGGGGGTTGAGCTCCTATAATTCACCCCTCCACTTT
TRBD2	-	TRBV27	TRBJ2-5	CASSLSGSRQETQYF	TGTGCCAGCAGTTTGAGCGGGAGTCGGCAAGAGACCCAGTACTTC
TRBD2	-	TRBV5-1	TRBJ2-1	CASKGLAGYNEQFF	TGCGCCAGCAAGGGACTAGCGGGATACAATGAGCAGTTCTTC
TRBD2	once	TRBV4-1	TRBJ2-7	CASSQARLAEEYEQYF	TGCGCCAGCAGCCAAGCTAGACTAGCGGAGGAGTACGAGCAGTACTTC
-	-	TRBV15	TRBJ2-7	CATSREGPQRYIQVSYEQYF	TGTGCCACCAGCAGAGAGGGGCCGCAGAGATACATACAGGTCTCCTACGAGCAGTACTTC
TRBD2	-	TRBV30	TRBJ2-1	CAAISGGYNEQFF	TGTGCAGCGATTAGCGGGGGGTACAATGAGCAGTTCTTC
-	-	TRBV29-1	TRBJ1-3	CSVETQVSGNTIYF	TGCAGCGTTGAAACCCAGGTTTCTGGAAACACCATATATTTT
-	-	TRBV4-1	TRBJ2-5	CASSQVGLQETQYF	TGCGCCAGCAGCCAAGTGGGCCTCCAAGAGACCCAGTACTTC
-	-	TRBV9	TRBJ1-1	CASSVAIQGPEAFF	TGTGCCAGCAGCGTAGCAATCCAGGGGCCTGAAGCTTTCTTT
TRBD2	-	TRBV30	TRBJ2-3	CAWSSPGLAGGVYTDTQYF	TGTGCCTGGAGTTCTCCGGGACTAGCGGGGGGGGTATACACAGATACGCAGTATTTT
TRBD2	-	TRBV27	TRBJ2-5	CASSPGTSGRLTQYF	TGTGCCAGCAGCCCGGGGACTAGCGGGAGGCTGACCCAGTACTTC
TRBD2	-	TRBV6-4	TRBJ2-1	CASSDLSGTSGSINEQFF	TGTGCCAGCAGTGACTTATCAGGGACTAGCGGGAGTATAAATGAGCAGTTCTTC
TRBD2	-	TRBV6-6	TRBJ2-1	CASSYLAGETDEQFF	TGTGCCAGCAGTTACTTAGCGGGAGAGACCGATGAGCAGTTCTTC
TRBD2	medium-sized	TRBV2	TRBJ2-2	CASSGLAGVLSNTGELFF	TGTGCCAGCAGCGGACTAGCGGGAGTCCTCTCGAACACCGGGGAGCTGTTTTTT
TRBD1	-	TRBV7-8	TRBJ1-1	CASSLLGQANTEAFF	TGTGCCAGCAGCTTGCTTGGACAGGCGAACACTGAAGCTTTCTTT
TRBD2	-	TRBV29-1	TRBJ2-5	CSVALAGVGETQYF	TGCAGCGTTGCTCTTGCGGGAGTAGGGGAGACCCAGTACTTC
TRBD2	once	TRBV7-9	TRBJ2-7	CASSQGLAGGQYF	TGTGCCAGCAGCCAGGGACTAGCGGGAGGGCAGTACTTC
TRBD2	-	TRBV7-3	TRBJ2-1	CASSLGGLAGGYNEQFF	TGTGCCAGCAGCTTAGGGGGACTAGCGGGAGGGTACAATGAGCAGTTCTTC
-	-	TRBV28	TRBJ2-7	CASSFIQASFEQYF	TGTGCCAGCAGTTTCATTCAGGCCTCGTTCGAGCAGTACTTC
TRBD1	-	TRBV7-2	TRBJ1-2	CASSSPRGRNPNYGYTF	TGTGCCAGCAGCTCACCAAGGGGGCGCAACCCTAACTATGGCTACACCTTC
TRBD2	-	TRBV9	TRBJ2-1	CASSVVSGGYEQFF	TGTGCCAGCAGCGTAGTGAGCGGGGGCTATGAGCAGTTCTTC
TRBD1	-	TRBV28	TRBJ2-7	CASSYRGPATYEQYF	TGTGCCAGCAGTTACAGGGGCCCCGCTACTTACGAGCAGTACTTC
-	-	TRBV20-1	TRBJ2-1	CSASKQFF	TGCAGTGCTAGTAAGCAGTTCTTC
-	-	TRBV5-6	TRBJ2-5	CASSWGGGETQYF	TGTGCCAGCAGCTGGGGAGGGGGGGAGACCCAGTACTTC
-	-	TRBV10-3	TRBJ1-2	CASLTEDYGYTF	TGTGCCTCGTTGACCGAGGACTATGGCTACACCTTC
TRBD2	-	TRBV9	TRBJ2-1	CASSVVGGGYNEQFF	TGTGCCAGCAGCGTAGTCGGGGGGGGATACAATGAGCAGTTCTTC
TRBD1	few	TRBV5-6	TRBJ1-4	CASSAGTVVNEKLFF	TGTGCCAGCAGCGCCGGGACAGTAGTCAATGAAAAACTGTTTTTT
-	few	TRBV19	TRBJ1-1	CASSFRGGTDTEAFF	TGTGCCAGTAGTTTCCGAGGGGGTACGGACACTGAAGCTTTCTTT
-	-	TRBV10-3	TRBJ1-3	CAISGSPPGQSLDSTGNTIYF	TGTGCCATCAGTGGATCACCACCGGGACAAAGTTTAGATTCCACTGGAAACACCATATATTTT
TRBD2	-	TRBV10-1	TRBJ2-3	CASRPGLTSGTDTQYF	TGCGCCAGCAGGCCGGGACTAACATCTGGCACAGATACGCAGTATTTT
TRBD2	once	TRBV28	TRBJ2-3	CASSFPASGRTDTQYF	TGTGCCAGCAGTTTCCCCGCTAGCGGGAGGACAGATACGCAGTATTTT
-	-	TRBV27	TRBJ1-2	CASSLSMGQGLNHYGYTF	TGTGCCAGCAGTTTATCCATGGGGCAGGGTCTCAACCACTATGGCTACACCTTC
TRBD2	-	TRBV30	TRBJ2-3	CAWAWTSGDTQYF	TGTGCCTGGGCCTGGACTAGCGGGGATACGCAGTATTTT
TRBD2	-	TRBV9	TRBJ2-2	CASSARGGPAGELFF	TGTGCCAGCAGCGCCCGGGGGGGCCCGGCCGGGGAGCTGTTTTTT
TRBD1	-	TRBV7-2	TRBJ2-1	CASSLAYPGGTDEQFF	TGTGCCAGCAGCTTAGCATACCCAGGGGGTACGGATGAGCAGTTCTTC
-	-	TRBV13	TRBJ1-5	CASSSSGNQPQHF	TGTGCCAGCAGCTCTTCCGGCAATCAGCCCCAGCATTTT
-	-	TRBV30	TRBJ1-2	CAWKPAGVEGYTF	TGTGCCTGGAAACCAGCAGGGGTCGAGGGCTACACCTTC
-	once	TRBV7-2	TRBJ2-7	CASSLSSGYEQYF	TGTGCCAGCAGCTTATCGTCCGGCTACGAGCAGTACTTC
-	-	TRBV6-5	TRBJ1-4	CASGASQGRSEKLFF	TGTGCCAGCGGAGCCTCACAGGGCAGGAGTGAAAAACTGTTTTTT
TRBD1	-	TRBV4-3	TRBJ2-3	CASSHWTGAITDTQYF	TGCGCCAGCAGCCATTGGACAGGGGCTATAACAGATACGCAGTATTTT